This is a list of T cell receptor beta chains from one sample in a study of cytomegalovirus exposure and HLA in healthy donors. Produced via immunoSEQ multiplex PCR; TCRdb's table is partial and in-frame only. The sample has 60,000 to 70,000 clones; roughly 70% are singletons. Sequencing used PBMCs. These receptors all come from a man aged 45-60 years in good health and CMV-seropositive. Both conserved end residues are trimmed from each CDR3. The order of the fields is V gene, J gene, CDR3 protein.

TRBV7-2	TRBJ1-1	ASSLGQGGYTEAF
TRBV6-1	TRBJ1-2	ASRDRTGANYGYT
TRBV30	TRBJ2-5	AWSVPFGDYLYQETQY
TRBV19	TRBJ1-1	ASSLGQGWGNTEAF
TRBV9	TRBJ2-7	ASSVTGQGSYEQY
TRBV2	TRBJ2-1	ASSEREFSEQF
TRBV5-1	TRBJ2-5	ASKGTPQETQY
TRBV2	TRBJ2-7	ASKRGEYEQY
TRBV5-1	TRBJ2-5	ASSLTGQVPIQETQY
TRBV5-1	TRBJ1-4	ASNRGAGLNEKLF
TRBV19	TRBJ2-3	ASSSPGLAGEDTQY
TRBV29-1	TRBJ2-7	SAEEGQGAGEQY
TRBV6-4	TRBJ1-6	ASSQYPGHNNSPLH
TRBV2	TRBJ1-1	ASKLTGGSNTEAF
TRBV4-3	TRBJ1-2	ASSRDRGQSRDGYT
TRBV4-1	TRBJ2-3	ASSQVAGSTDTQY
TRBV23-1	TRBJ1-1	ASSQQALAFTEAF
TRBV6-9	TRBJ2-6	ATTRQGRVFGSGANVLT
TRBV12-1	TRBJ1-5	ASSFRRRDQPQH
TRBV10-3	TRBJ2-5	AISESTRAETQY
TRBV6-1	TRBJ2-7	ASRDRGRYEQY
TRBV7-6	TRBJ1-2	ASSSRDRGLDDGYT
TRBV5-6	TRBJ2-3	ASSFRKGAEDTQY
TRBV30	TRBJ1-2	AWRITGSYGYT
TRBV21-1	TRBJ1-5	ASSAGDRNNQPQH